This T cell receptor beta chain was documented in a study of naive and memory T cell subsets. Study-level results: Naive repertoires, especially CD8, held a few larger clonotypes, possibly memory cells re-expressing CD45RA.

An equimolar mix of two oligonucleotides served as the beta constant-region primer for TRBC1 and TRBC2. From the UMI-ligation and nested PCR reads, TCRdb called clonotypes with MiXCR, one entry per CDR3 protein. The profile covers some 150,000 distinct CDR3 sequences, with approximately 17% appearing a single time and just over 0.14% taken by the ten largest. Trimming shortened V by 9 bases and J by 3 bases, and 12 bases separated the two germline ends. The CDR3 is 13 amino acids. Germline CDR1 and CDR2: MNHEY and SVGAGI. Remarks on this clonotype: The antigen remains unidentified.

From the second PCR step, alpha and beta chains were amplified apart. CMV status came from CD4+ T cell IFNgamma after overnight CMV lysate stimulation of fresh PBMCs. Four subsets defined by CD45RA and CD27 were sorted after CD3, CD4, CD8 and live/dead staining. The genes are TRBV6-5 and TRBJ1-5; D is undetermined. The specimen sequenced was naive CD4+ T cells from blood. This receptor was identified in a human donor in good health. For the CDR3, the DNA is TGTGCCAGTGGGAGGGATTCCAATCAGCCCCAGCATTTT. Translating gives CASGRDSNQPQHF.